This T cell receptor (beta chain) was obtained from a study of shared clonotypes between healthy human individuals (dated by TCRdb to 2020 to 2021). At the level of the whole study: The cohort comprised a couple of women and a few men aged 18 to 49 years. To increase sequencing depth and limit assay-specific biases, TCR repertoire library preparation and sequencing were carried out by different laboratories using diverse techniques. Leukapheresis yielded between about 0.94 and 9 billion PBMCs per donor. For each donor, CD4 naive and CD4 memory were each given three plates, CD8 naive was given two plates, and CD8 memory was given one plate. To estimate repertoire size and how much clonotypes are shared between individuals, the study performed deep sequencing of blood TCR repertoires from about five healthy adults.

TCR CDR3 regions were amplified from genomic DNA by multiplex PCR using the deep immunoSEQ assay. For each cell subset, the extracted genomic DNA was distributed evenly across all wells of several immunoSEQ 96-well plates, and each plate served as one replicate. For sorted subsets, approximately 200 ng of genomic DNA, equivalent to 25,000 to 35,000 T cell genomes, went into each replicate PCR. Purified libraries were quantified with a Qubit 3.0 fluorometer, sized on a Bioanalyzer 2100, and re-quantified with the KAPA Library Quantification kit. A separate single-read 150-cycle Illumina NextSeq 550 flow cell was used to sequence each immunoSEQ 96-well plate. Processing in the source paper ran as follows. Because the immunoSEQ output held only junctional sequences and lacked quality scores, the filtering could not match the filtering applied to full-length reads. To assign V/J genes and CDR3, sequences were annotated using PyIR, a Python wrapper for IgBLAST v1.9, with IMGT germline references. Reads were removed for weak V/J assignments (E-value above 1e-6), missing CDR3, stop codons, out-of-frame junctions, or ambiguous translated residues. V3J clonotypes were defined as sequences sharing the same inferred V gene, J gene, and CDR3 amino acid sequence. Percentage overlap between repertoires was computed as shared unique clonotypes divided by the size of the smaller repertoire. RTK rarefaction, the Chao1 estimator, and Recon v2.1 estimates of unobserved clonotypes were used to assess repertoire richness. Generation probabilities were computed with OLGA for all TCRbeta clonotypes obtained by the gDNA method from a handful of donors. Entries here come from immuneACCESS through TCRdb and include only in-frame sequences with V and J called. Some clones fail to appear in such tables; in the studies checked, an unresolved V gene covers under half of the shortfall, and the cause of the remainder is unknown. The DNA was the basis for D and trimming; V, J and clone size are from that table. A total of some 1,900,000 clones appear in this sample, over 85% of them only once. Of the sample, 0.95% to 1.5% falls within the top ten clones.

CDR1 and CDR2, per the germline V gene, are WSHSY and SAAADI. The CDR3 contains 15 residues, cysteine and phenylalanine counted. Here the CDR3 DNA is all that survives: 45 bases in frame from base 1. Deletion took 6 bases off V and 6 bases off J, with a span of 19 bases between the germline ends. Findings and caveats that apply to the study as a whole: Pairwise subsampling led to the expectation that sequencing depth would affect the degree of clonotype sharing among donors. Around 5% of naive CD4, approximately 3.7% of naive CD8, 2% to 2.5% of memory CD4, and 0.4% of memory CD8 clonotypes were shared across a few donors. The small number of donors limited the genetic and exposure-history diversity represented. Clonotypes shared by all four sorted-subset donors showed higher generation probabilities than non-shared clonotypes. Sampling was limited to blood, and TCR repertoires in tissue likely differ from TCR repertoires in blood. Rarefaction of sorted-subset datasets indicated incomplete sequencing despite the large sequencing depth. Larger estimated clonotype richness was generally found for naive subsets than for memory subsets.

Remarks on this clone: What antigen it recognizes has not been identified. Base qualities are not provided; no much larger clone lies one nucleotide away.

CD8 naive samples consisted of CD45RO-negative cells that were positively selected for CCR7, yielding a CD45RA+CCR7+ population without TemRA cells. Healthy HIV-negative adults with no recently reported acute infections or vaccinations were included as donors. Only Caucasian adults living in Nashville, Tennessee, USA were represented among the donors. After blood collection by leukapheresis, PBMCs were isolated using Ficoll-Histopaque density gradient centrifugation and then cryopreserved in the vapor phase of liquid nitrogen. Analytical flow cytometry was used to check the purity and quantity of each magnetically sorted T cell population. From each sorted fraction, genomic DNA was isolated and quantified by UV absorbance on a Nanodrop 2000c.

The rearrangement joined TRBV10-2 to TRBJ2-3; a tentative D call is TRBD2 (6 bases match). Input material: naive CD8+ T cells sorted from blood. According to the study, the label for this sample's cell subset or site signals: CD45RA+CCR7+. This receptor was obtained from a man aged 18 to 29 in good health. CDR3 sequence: CASRGLSRAGDTQYF. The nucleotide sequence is TGCGCCAGCAGGGGTCTATCAAGGGCGGGGGATACGCAGTATTTT.